A selection of T cell receptor beta chains follows, all from one sample in a study of T cell repertoires in cytomegalovirus infection. TCRdb fed the reads into MiXCR, producing one record per CDR3 protein. The sample gives 200,000 to 250,000 distinct CDR3 sequences, approximately 22% of which show up once; over 15% is in the top ten. Sequenced material: CD8+ T cells from PBMCs. Receptors were obtained from a human donor in good health (CMV status not recorded). Some clones in this sample may be carry-over from other donors' samples. Each CDR3 is given with its conserved first and last residue. Fields, in order: D gene, J gene, clone size, V gene, CDR3 protein, CDR3 DNA. A D gene is named only where the DNA matches it firmly. Clone size, where shown, is once, few, many, or a class for clones that have expanded.

. TRBJ2-1 . TRBV27 CASSLFGVNEQFF TGTGCCAGCAGCCTTTTCGGGGTGAATGAGCAGTTCTTC
. TRBJ1-2 . TRBV29-1 CSVAGINYGYTF TGCAGCGTTGCCGGTATCAACTATGGCTACACCTTC
. TRBJ1-2 few TRBV6-1 CASSENIWGRGYGYTF TGTGCCAGCAGTGAAAATATTTGGGGGCGCGGCTATGGCTACACCTTC
. TRBJ2-2 . TRBV5-6 CASSSTQDSNTGELFF TGTGCCAGCAGCTCCACTCAAGACAGCAACACCGGGGAGCTGTTTTTT
TRBD1 TRBJ1-2 few TRBV20-1 CSATGQGFYGYTF TGCAGTGCAACTGGACAGGGTTTCTATGGCTACACCTTC
. TRBJ2-3 many TRBV12-3/TRBV12-4 CASSFWGVSTDTQYF TGTGCCAGCAGTTTTTGGGGGGTTAGCACAGATACGCAGTATTTT
. TRBJ2-5 many TRBV28 CASSLMPSQETQYF TGTGCCAGCAGTTTAATGCCAAGCCAAGAGACCCAGTACTTC
. TRBJ2-7 many TRBV7-9 CASSPSGGLLYEQYF TGTGCCAGCAGCCCGTCCGGGGGGCTACTTTACGAGCAGTACTTC
TRBD2 TRBJ2-1 . TRBV6-6 CASSYTRGDYNEQFF TGTGCCAGCAGTTACACTCGGGGGGATTACAATGAGCAGTTCTTC
. TRBJ2-1 . TRBV13 CASSLVVSDEQFF TGTGCCAGCAGCTTAGTTGTGTCCGATGAGCAGTTCTTC
TRBD1 TRBJ1-2 . TRBV5-1 CASSPRTGYYGYTF TGCGCCAGCAGCCCCCGGACAGGATACTATGGCTACACCTTC
. TRBJ1-1 few TRBV7-3 CASSLSSITEAFF TGTGCCAGCAGCTTATCCTCAATCACTGAAGCTTTCTTT
. TRBJ2-1 few TRBV19 CASTWGAKNEQFF TGTGCCAGTACGTGGGGCGCGAAGAATGAGCAGTTCTTC
. TRBJ2-7 many TRBV7-6 CASSLGGRAYEQYF TGTGCCAGCAGCTTAGGGGGCAGGGCCTACGAGCAGTACTTC
. TRBJ2-1 few TRBV6-2/TRBV6-3 CASSYSAASSYNEQFF TGTGCCAGCAGTTACTCGGCAGCCAGCTCCTACAATGAGCAGTTCTTC
. TRBJ2-2 . TRBV27 CASSPGLVGTGELFF TGTGCCAGCAGTCCGGGCCTCGTCGGCACCGGGGAGCTGTTTTTT
TRBD1 TRBJ1-3 . TRBV7-6 CASSHDRGSGNTIYF TGTGCCAGCAGCCATGACAGGGGCTCTGGAAACACCATATATTTT
TRBD1 TRBJ2-7 few TRBV28 CASSRQGTRPYEQYF TGTGCCAGCAGTAGACAGGGGACAAGGCCCTACGAGCAGTACTTC
TRBD2 TRBJ2-1 . TRBV7-3 CASSPRLRNSGGWDNEQFF TGTGCCAGCAGCCCGCGTCTTCGGAATAGCGGGGGATGGGACAATGAGCAGTTCTTC
TRBD1 TRBJ2-2 many TRBV12-3/TRBV12-4 CASSGTGGVSTGELFF TGTGCCAGCAGTGGGACAGGGGGCGTCAGCACCGGGGAGCTGTTTTTT
. TRBJ1-5 few TRBV2 CASSDAPGHNQPQHF TGTGCCAGCAGTGATGCGCCAGGTCACAATCAGCCCCAGCATTTT
. TRBJ1-5 many TRBV11-2 CASSLGQVQPQHF TGTGCCAGCAGCCTGGGTCAGGTTCAGCCCCAGCATTTT
. TRBJ1-5 many TRBV24-1 CATSENDMAGGNQPQHF TGTGCCACCAGTGAGAACGACATGGCTGGAGGCAATCAGCCCCAGCATTTT
. TRBJ2-7 . TRBV7-4 CASSLVALSYEQYF TGTGCCAGCAGCTTAGTGGCCCTCTCCTACGAGCAGTACTTC
TRBD1 TRBJ1-3 many TRBV7-9 CASSLPIDRAGNTIYF TGTGCCAGCAGCCTACCGATAGACAGGGCTGGAAACACCATATATTTT